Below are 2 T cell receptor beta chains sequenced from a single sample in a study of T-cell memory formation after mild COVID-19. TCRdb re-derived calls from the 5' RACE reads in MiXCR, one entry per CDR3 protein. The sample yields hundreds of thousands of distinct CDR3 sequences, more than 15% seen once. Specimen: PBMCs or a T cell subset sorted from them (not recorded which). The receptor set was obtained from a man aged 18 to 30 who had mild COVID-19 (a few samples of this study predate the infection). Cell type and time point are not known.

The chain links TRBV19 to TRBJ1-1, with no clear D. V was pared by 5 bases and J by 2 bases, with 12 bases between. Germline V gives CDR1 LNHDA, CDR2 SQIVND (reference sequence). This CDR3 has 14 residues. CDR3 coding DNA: TGTGCCAGTAGTCCCCTGAAGGGTAACACTGAAGCTTTCTTT. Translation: CASSPLKGNTEAFF.

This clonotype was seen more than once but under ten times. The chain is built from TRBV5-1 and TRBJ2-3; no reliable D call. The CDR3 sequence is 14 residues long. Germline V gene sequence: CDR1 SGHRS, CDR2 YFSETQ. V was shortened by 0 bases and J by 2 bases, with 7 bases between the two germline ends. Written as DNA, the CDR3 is TGCGCCAGCAGCTTGGGCAGCCTCACAGATACGCAGTATTTT. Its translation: CASSLGSLTDTQYF.